This TCR beta chain comes out of a study of naive and memory T cell subsets. Study findings and constraints: No ground truth validated the naive and memory repertoire findings.

V gave up 6 bases and J gave up 3 bases; unmatched junction bases: 5. CDR1 is SGHRS, CDR2 YFSETQ, per germline. The CDR3 consists of 13 residues. Cells stained for CD3, CD4, CD8, CD45RA and CD27 were sorted into four subsets. This clonotype was counted many times. The antigen is unknown. The beta constant-region primer was an equimolar mix of two oligonucleotides covering TRBC1 and TRBC2. Ligated cDNA was amplified by four rounds of PCR with nested alpha and beta constant-region primers and SP2. From the UMI-ligation and nested PCR reads, TCRdb called clonotypes with MiXCR, one entry per CDR3 protein. This table has 80,000 to 95,000 distinct CDR3 sequences, about 9.9% appearing once.

The TCR sequence derives from a human donor in good health. V and J are TRBV5-1 and TRBJ2-7, with 8 bases fitting TRBD1. The sample consisted of naive CD8+ T cells from blood. CDR3 loop: CASTSGQGYEQYF. The CDR3 coding sequence is TGCGCCAGCACCTCAGGACAGGGCTACGAGCAGTACTTC.